Shown below are 17 T cell receptor beta chains from a single sample sequenced in a study of cytomegalovirus exposure and HLA in healthy donors. Primers included in the PCR were 60 Vbeta and 13 Jbeta primers. TCRdb's copy holds only in-frame clones and misses some; the assay was immunoSEQ multiplex PCR. The sample lists hundreds of thousands of clones; more than 75% were seen once. The specimen sequenced was PBMCs. Every receptor here comes from a man aged 40-50 years in good health and CMV-seropositive.

The chain couples TRBV5-1 to TRBJ1-5, with D possibly matching TRBD1 (5 bases). This CDR3 is 17 amino acids long. CDR1 is SGHRS and CDR2 is YFSETQ in the germline V gene. Trimming removed 0 bases at V and 4 bases at J, with 17 bases between. The CDR3 bases are TGCGCCAGCAGCTTGGATGGGACTGACGACCTTAATCAGCCCCAGCATTTT. Translating it yields CASSLDGTDDLNQPQHF.

The chain combines TRBV7-3 with TRBJ1-1; TRBD1 might be the D (6 bases). V gave up 0 bases and J gave up 5 bases, with 22 bases separating them. This CDR3 is 18 amino acids long. Germline assignment: CDR1 SGHTA and CDR2 FQGTGA. In DNA form, the CDR3 reads TGTGCCAGCAGCTTAACATCCCTCCGGGAGGGGGAATGGACTGAAGCTTTCTTT. This translates into CASSLTSLREGEWTEAFF.

The CDR3 spells CASSFDPGVTEAFF. DNA of the CDR3: TGTGCCAGCAGCTTTGATCCGGGGGTCACTGAAGCTTTCTTT. V usage is TRBV7-9 and J usage is TRBJ1-1; tentatively, D is TRBD1 (5 bases). The ends were cut back, 3 bases at V and 4 bases at J, with 12 bases in the middle. CDR1 and CDR2 (germline): SEHNR, FQNEAQ (reference sequence). The CDR3 totals 14 residues. Complete variable domain (other parts from reference TRBV7-9 and TRBJ1-1): DTGVSQNPRHKITKRGQNVTFRCDPISEHNRLYWYRQTLGQGPEFLTYFQNEAQLEKSRLLSDRFSAERPKGSFSTLEIQRTEQGDSAMYLCASSFDPGVTEAFFGQGTRLTVV.

The genes are TRBV7-9 and TRBJ1-2; 7 bases are shared with TRBD1. The germline V gene has CDR1 SEHNR and CDR2 FQNEAQ (reference sequence). The CDR3 consists of 14 residues. After removal of 5 bases from V and 2 bases from J, the junction contained 5 bases not matched to a gene. CDR3 DNA: TGTGCCAGCAGCGCGACGACAGGGAACTATGGCTACACCTTC. Encoded protein: CASSATTGNYGYTF.

The gene calls are TRBV5-1 and TRBJ2-1; D possibly corresponds to TRBD2 (6 bases). The V end lost 4 bases, the J end lost 10 bases, and 21 bases lay between the germline ends. The CDR3 length is 15 residues. The germline V gene encodes CDR1 SGHRS and CDR2 YFSETQ. The CDR3 loop is CASSLGPSAEKEQFF. CDR3 nucleotide sequence: TGCGCCAGCAGCCTTGGGCCTAGCGCCGAGAAGGAGCAGTTCTTC.

The gene calls are TRBV5-1 and TRBJ2-2; no firm D call. This CDR3 contains 14 residues. Germline V gives CDR1 SGHRS, CDR2 YFSETQ. V lost 0 bases to trimming and J lost 5 bases, with 8 bases between them. Here the CDR3 reads CASSLASATGELFF. For the CDR3, the DNA is TGCGCCAGCAGCTTGGCCTCAGCGACCGGGGAGCTGTTTTTT.

The chain has TRBV27 and TRBJ1-1, with D unresolved. The germline V gene has CDR1 MNHEY and CDR2 SMNVEV (reference sequence). This CDR3 is built from 14 residues. Trimming left V 3 bases short and J 0 bases short, with 8 bases between. DNA of the CDR3: TGTGCCAGCAGTTTGACACCGATGAACACTGAAGCTTTCTTT. Translating it yields CASSLTPMNTEAFF.

The CDR3 spells CASSLGQGWEQYF. CDR3 DNA: TGTGCCAGCAGCTTGGGACAGGGGTGGGAGCAGTACTTC. V usage is TRBV11-3 and J usage is TRBJ2-7; the match to TRBD1 covers 10 bases. Germline V lookup: CDR1 SGHNT, CDR2 YENEEA. After removal of 3 bases from V and 7 bases from J, the junction contained 3 bases not matched to a gene. CDR3 length equals 13 residues.

The chain employs TRBV25-1 and TRBJ2-1; TRBD2 aligns across 7 bases. CDR1 is MGHDK, CDR2 SYGVNS, per germline. V dropped 3 bases and J dropped 3; count of bases not matched to a gene: 8. The length of the CDR3 is 16 residues. CDR3 nucleotide sequence: TGTGCCAGCAGTGAGTCGGGCGGGAGAAACTACAATGAGCAGTTCTTC. Protein product: CASSESGGRNYNEQFF.

The V call is TRBV10-3, the J call TRBJ1-1, with D possibly TRBD1 on 6 matching bases. This CDR3 is built from 13 residues. The germline gives CDR1 ENHRY, CDR2 SYGVKD. The ends were cut back, 6 bases at V and 11 bases at J, with 19 bases in the middle. Here the CDR3 DNA reads TGTGCCATCAGCGATCGGGAGGACAGTTTTGCTTTCTTT. This translates into CAISDREDSFAFF.

The chain carries TRBV10-1 and TRBJ2-5, with 12 bases that match TRBD2. CDR3 size: 15 residues. V shed 6 bases and J 2 bases; nucleotides not matched to a gene: 4. Germline values: CDR1 WNHNN, CDR2 SYGVQD (reference sequence). CDR3 loop: CASSAGLAGQETQYF. CDR3 DNA sequence: TGCGCCAGCAGCGCAGGACTAGCGGGGCAAGAGACCCAGTACTTC.

This clone has just a few counts. The chain employs TRBV30 and TRBJ2-1; TRBD2 matches at 14 bases. The CDR3 is 13 amino acids. Germline-derived CDR1 and CDR2 are GTSNPN and SVGIG (reference sequence). CDR3 region: CALTSGRGNEQFF. Written as DNA, the CDR3 is TGTGCGTTGACTAGCGGGAGGGGGAATGAGCAGTTCTTC.

The rearrangement uses TRBV4-1 and TRBJ1-3, with D possibly matching TRBD1 (5 bases). The germline V gene has CDR1 MGHRA and CDR2 YSYEKL. V dropped 4 bases and J dropped 2 bases, with 12 bases sitting between them. The CDR3 extends over 15 amino acids. CDR3 nucleotide sequence: TGCGCCAGCAGCCGTGGGGGAGGGACTGGAAACACCATATATTTT. Encoded protein: CASSRGGGTGNTIYF.

The CDR3 region has the DNA TGTGCCAGCAGCCTACCCTTTCGGGCTAGCGGGAGTTATGTACAAGTATACAATGAGCAGTTCTTC. Its protein is CASSLPFRASGSYVQVYNEQFF. The gene calls are TRBV14 and TRBJ2-1; 10 positions agree with TRBD2. V gave up 4 bases and J gave up 4 bases; unmatched junction bases: 25. The CDR3 totals 22 residues. Germline CDR1 reads SGHDN; CDR2 reads FVKESK.

The gene calls are TRBV19 and TRBJ1-2; 8 bases are shared with TRBD1. Trimming at V came to 7 bases and at J to 4 bases, leaving 11 bases not matched to a gene. CDR1 LNHDA and CDR2 SQIVND come from the germline V gene (reference sequence). The CDR3 runs to 15 residues. The CDR3 loop reads CASNFPRDRFYGYTF. CDR3 sequence (DNA): TGTGCCAGTAACTTTCCCCGGGACAGGTTCTATGGCTACACCTTC.

This rearrangement joins TRBV5-6 to TRBJ1-6; D is unresolved. Trimming stripped 2 bases from V and 6 bases from J, with 12 bases between. The V gene's germline CDR1 is SGHDT and CDR2 YYEEEE. The CDR3 loop spans 15 amino acids. CDR3 amino acids: CASSFPDKINSPLHF. Written as DNA, the CDR3 is TGTGCCAGCAGCTTCCCCGACAAAATTAATTCACCCCTCCACTTT.

This clone was seen only a few times. V and J are TRBV19 and TRBJ2-6; 14 bases fit TRBD2. The CDR3 loop spans 18 amino acids. Germline V gene data show CDR1 as LNHDA and CDR2 as SQIVND (reference sequence). With V trimmed by 4 bases and J by 2 bases, 4 bases remained unmatched. For the CDR3, the DNA is TGTGCCAGTAGTACGGGACTAGCGGGAGTAGCTGGGGCCAACGTCCTGACTTTC. It specifies CASSTGLAGVAGANVLTF.